This T cell receptor beta chain was recorded in a study of T cells after yellow fever vaccination. Study background: Those fractions that held only low numbers of cells were prepared using the SMART-Seq v4 Ultra Low Input RNA kit.

Study-level findings and limits: Overlap between CD4 and CD8 compartments was detected for a small share of clonotypes. Primary-vaccination clones mostly resurfaced post-booster (nearly 97% CD4, about 87% CD8).

V was clipped by 3 bases and J by 5 bases, with 15 bases between them. Germline V lookup: CDR1 KGHSH, CDR2 LQKENI. CDR3 length: 15 amino acids. In making TCR cDNA, 5'RACE template switching added a universal primer site and UMIs to it. From the 5' RACE reads, TCRdb called clonotypes with MiXCR, one entry per CDR3 protein. The sample carries under 55,000 distinct CDR3 sequences, 6.6% recorded once. This clonotype showed up just a few times. This TCR was recovered from a man between 18 and 29 years old who received the YFV17D yellow fever vaccine. This rearrangement joins TRBV18 to TRBJ2-3; TRBD1 is a possible D gene (5 bases). This specimen consisted of CD8+ T cells not binding an NS4B(214-222) dextramer, sorted from PBMCs, obtained roughly 45 days after the first yellow fever vaccination. The CDR3 coding sequence is TGTGCCAGCTCACCCGGGCCACAGGCGGAAGATACGCAGTATTTT. Translating it yields CASSPGPQAEDTQYF.